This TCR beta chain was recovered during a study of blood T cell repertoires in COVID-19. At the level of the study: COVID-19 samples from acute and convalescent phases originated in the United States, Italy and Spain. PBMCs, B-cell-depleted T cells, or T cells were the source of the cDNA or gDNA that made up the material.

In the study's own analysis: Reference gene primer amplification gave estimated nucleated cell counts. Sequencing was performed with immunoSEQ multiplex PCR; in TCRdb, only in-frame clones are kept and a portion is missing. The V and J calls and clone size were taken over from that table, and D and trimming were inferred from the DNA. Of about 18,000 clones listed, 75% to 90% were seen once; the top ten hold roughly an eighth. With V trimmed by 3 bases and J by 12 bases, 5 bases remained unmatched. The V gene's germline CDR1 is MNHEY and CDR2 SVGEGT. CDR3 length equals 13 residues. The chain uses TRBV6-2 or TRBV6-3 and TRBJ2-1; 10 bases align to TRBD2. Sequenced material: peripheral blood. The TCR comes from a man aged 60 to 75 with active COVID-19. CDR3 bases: TGTGCCAGCAGTTATCGTAGCGGGAGGCGGCAGTTCTTC. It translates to CASSYRSGRRQFF.